The 28 T cell receptor beta chains in this list originate from one sample, sequenced in a study of T cells in tuberculosis. Repertoires were generated with immunoSEQ multiplex PCR, while TCRdb's copy carries only in-frame clones and drops some. This sample has 44,000 or so clones, with 90% to 95% found just once. The sequenced material came from PBMCs. The receptors shown here come from a donor between 5 and 29 years old with latent tuberculosis or without tuberculosis infection.

The chain couples TRBV18 to TRBJ1-5; D is ambiguous. V gave up 2 bases and J gave up 4 bases, with 12 bases separating them. Looked up from germline, CDR1 is KGHSH and CDR2 is LQKENI. The CDR3 covers 15 residues. The CDR3 DNA sequence: TGTGCCAGCTCACCAAGGTCGGGAAAGAATCAGCCCCAGCATTTT. Amino acids: CASSPRSGKNQPQHF.

As DNA, the CDR3 is TGCGCCAGCAGCCCCCGGGAGGCAGGGGACTACGAGCAGTACTTC. It is translated as CASSPREAGDYEQYF. The chain is built from TRBV5-1 and TRBJ2-7, with a possible D match to TRBD2 (7 bases). CDR1 and CDR2 (germline): SGHRS, YFSETQ. Trimming cost V 4 bases and J 3 bases, with 17 bases left between them. The CDR3 length is 15 residues.

The chain recombines TRBV7-8 with TRBJ1-1; possible D gene TRBD1, 6 bases. V lost 1 base, J lost 1 base, and 7 bases lay in between. This CDR3 is built from 14 residues. Germline loops: CDR1 SGHVS, CDR2 FQNEAQ. For the CDR3, the DNA is TGTGCCAGCAGCTTAGGGGGGCGGAACACTGAAGCTTTCTTT. Translating it yields CASSLGGRNTEAFF.

V and J are TRBV7-8 and TRBJ2-7; perhaps TRBD1 as D (5 bases). V was clipped by 3 bases and J by 2 bases, with 11 bases between them. The germline V gene encodes CDR1 SGHVS and CDR2 FQNEAQ. The CDR3 consists of 14 residues. The CDR3 DNA is TGTGCCAGCAGCTTCGATCAGGGTCCCTACGAGCAGTACTTC. It yields the protein CASSFDQGPYEQYF.

The chain carries TRBV5-8 and TRBJ1-5; D may be TRBD1 (5 bases). The CDR3 is 15 residues long. V lost 0 bases, J lost 6 bases, and 13 bases lay in between. Germline CDR1 SGHTS, CDR2 YDEGEE. CDR3 nucleotides: TGTGCCAGCAGCTTGGGGGCAGGGAAGGTTCAGCCCCAGCATTTT. Translation: CASSLGAGKVQPQHF.

This chain uses TRBV10-1 with TRBJ2-1, with D perhaps TRBD2 (5 bases). The V end lost 4 bases, the J end lost 7 bases, and 5 bases lay between the germline ends. This CDR3 contains 11 residues. Germline V gene sequence: CDR1 WNHNN, CDR2 SYGVQD (reference sequence). CDR3 in amino acids: CASSGGNEQFF. The CDR3 DNA sequence: TGCGCCAGCAGTGGAGGGAATGAGCAGTTCTTC.

The chain uses TRBV25-1 and TRBJ1-5, with a weak D call TRBD1 (5 bases). Per germline, CDR1 MGHDK and CDR2 SYGVNS. Between the trimmed V and J ends, which lost 4 bases and 2 bases, there was a span of 6 bases. CDR3 length: 13 amino acids. The DNA of the CDR3 is TGTGCCAGCAGTGGGGGGGGCAATCAGCCCCAGCATTTT. Translation gives CASSGGGNQPQHF.

The chain combines TRBV6-1 with TRBJ1-1; weak D call: TRBD1 (5 bases). CDR1 and CDR2 from the germline V gene are MNHNS and SASEGT. V lost 7 bases to trimming and J lost 0 bases, with 9 bases between them. The CDR3 has 13 amino acids. Here the CDR3 DNA reads TGTGCCAGCAATCCAGGGCTGAACACTGAAGCTTTCTTT. It yields the protein CASNPGLNTEAFF.

The chain couples TRBV25-1 to TRBJ1-6; TRBD1 might be the D (5 bases). The V and J ends lost 1 base and 7 bases respectively, with 17 bases between them. This CDR3 is built from 17 residues. The germline V gene has CDR1 MGHDK and CDR2 SYGVNS. The CDR3 loop is CASSEFLGSGTNSPLHF. The CDR3 DNA reads as TGTGCCAGCAGTGAATTCCTGGGGAGCGGGACCAATTCACCCCTCCACTTT.

The chain carries TRBV10-3 and TRBJ2-7; the D gene is possibly TRBD1 (6 bases). Trimming removed 4 bases at V and 2 bases at J, with 15 bases between. Germline assignment: CDR1 ENHRY and CDR2 SYGVKD. The CDR3 is 15 amino acids. The CDR3 here is CAISGYNTGTYEQYF. For the CDR3, the DNA is TGTGCCATCAGTGGGTATAATACAGGGACCTACGAGCAGTACTTC.

This chain joins TRBV28 and TRBJ2-7, with 11 bases aligning to TRBD2. V shed 5 bases and J 9 bases; nucleotides not matched to a gene: 21. Per the germline V gene, CDR1 is MDHEN and CDR2 is SYDVKM. The CDR3 sequence is 18 residues long. The CDR3 nucleotides read TGTGCCAGCAGTCTCGACAGCGGGTACACTAGCGGGAGCTATGGGCAGTACTTC. It translates to CASSLDSGYTSGSYGQYF.

V is TRBV28 and J is TRBJ2-7, with a tentative D call TRBD1 (6 bases). CDR3 size: 14 residues. V was trimmed by 1 base and J by 2 bases, leaving 9 bases between them. Germline-derived CDR1 and CDR2 are MDHEN and SYDVKM. CDR3: CASSLLGQPYEQYF. The CDR3 coding sequence is TGTGCCAGCAGTTTATTAGGACAGCCCTACGAGCAGTACTTC. The variable domain in full, completed from reference TRBV28 and TRBJ2-7, reads DVKVTQSSRYLVKRTGEKVFLECVQDMDHENMFWYRQDPGLGLRLIYFSYDVKMKEKGDIPEGYSVSREKKERFSLILESASTNQTSMYLCASSLLGQPYEQYFGPGTRLTVT.

Remarks on this clone: A read error may account for a junction end that differs from germline. This chain links TRBV19 with TRBJ1-5; possible D gene TRBD1, 5 bases. The CDR3 totals 15 residues. Germline CDR1 is LNHDA and CDR2 is SQIVND (reference sequence). The CDR3 reads CASSVEGRPNQPQHF. Written as DNA, the CDR3 is TGTGCCAGTAGTGTAGAGGGGAGGCCGAATCAGCCCCAGCATTTT.

This chain links TRBV2 with TRBJ2-7; 7 bases map to TRBD2. The V gene's germline CDR1 is SNHLY and CDR2 FYNNEI. With V trimmed by 6 bases and J by 4 bases, 9 bases remained unmatched. This CDR3 has 14 amino acids. The CDR3 spells CASSRGGSYYEQYF. CDR3 nucleotides: TGTGCCAGCAGCCGGGGCGGGAGTTATTACGAGCAGTACTTC.

The chain couples TRBV27 to TRBJ1-5; no firm D call. Germline V gene lookup returns CDR1 MNHEY and CDR2 SMNVEV (reference sequence). With 4 bases removed from V and 11 bases from J, the gap between germline ends came to 18 bases. There are 14 residues in the CDR3. CDR3 sequence (DNA): TGTGCCAGCAGTTCCGGCCCGTGGGGAGTAGCCCAGCATTTT. It codes for CASSSGPWGVAQHF.

The chain uses TRBV9 and TRBJ2-2, with D tentatively TRBD2 (6 bases). Looked up from germline, CDR1 is SGDLS and CDR2 is YYNGEE. The CDR3 contains 15 residues. V was trimmed by 0 bases and J by 4 bases, leaving 10 bases between them. The CDR3 loop is CASSVGTTRTGELFF. In DNA, the CDR3 is TGTGCCAGCAGCGTAGGGACTACCCGCACCGGGGAGCTGTTTTTT. The full variable domain, in which reference TRBV9 and TRBJ2-2 provide the parts outside the CDR3, is DSGVTQTPKHLITATGQRVTLRCSPRSGDLSVYWYQQSLDQGLQFLIQYYNGEERAKGNILERFSAQQFPDLHSELNLSSLELGDSALYFCASSVGTTRTGELFFGEGSRLTVL.

The rearrangement uses TRBV5-1 and TRBJ1-6; D gene ambiguous. V lost 4 bases and J 5 bases, leaving 13 bases between the germline ends. Per germline, CDR1 SGHRS and CDR2 YFSETQ. The CDR3 is 15 amino acids. The chain's CDR3 is CASSLLALDNSPLHF. The CDR3 DNA sequence: TGCGCCAGCAGCCTGCTGGCGCTAGATAATTCACCCCTCCACTTT.

The rearrangement joins TRBV19 to TRBJ1-1, with D possibly TRBD1 on 5 matching bases. The CDR3 runs 13 residues. Trimming pared 5 bases from V and 4 bases from J, leaving 11 bases between. Germline CDR1 reads LNHDA; CDR2 reads SQIVND (reference sequence). CDR3 in amino acids: CASSPWGGTEAFF. DNA of the CDR3: TGTGCCAGTAGTCCCTGGGGGGGCACTGAAGCTTTCTTT. Supplemented by reference TRBV19 and TRBJ1-1, the full variable domain reads DGGITQSPKYLFRKEGQNVTLSCEQNLNHDAMYWYRQDPGQGLRLIYYSQIVNDFQKGDIAEGYSVSREKKESFPLTVTSAQKNPTAFYLCASSPWGGTEAFFGQGTRLTVV.

The chain recombines TRBV7-2 with TRBJ1-2; TRBD1 matches 9 bases. The CDR3 sequence is 14 residues long. The junction had 3 bases not matched to a gene; V was cut back by 4 bases and J by 3 bases. Germline assignment: CDR1 SGHTA and CDR2 FQGNSA. The chain's CDR3 is CASSSNRGHYGYTF. CDR3 nucleotide sequence: TGTGCCAGCAGCTCGAACAGGGGGCACTATGGCTACACCTTC.

The gene calls are TRBV7-3 and TRBJ2-2; no definite D call. Germline V gene lookup returns CDR1 SGHTA and CDR2 FQGTGA. This CDR3 is 12 amino acids long. With 10 bases removed from V and 6 bases from J, the gap between germline ends came to 12 bases. The CDR3 here is CAKEAGSGELFF. CDR3 bases: TGTGCCAAAGAGGCCGGCTCCGGGGAGCTGTTTTTT.

The chain links TRBV15 to TRBJ1-2, with D maybe TRBD1 (5 bases). The V and J ends lost 0 bases and 4 bases respectively, with 18 bases between them. The CDR3 has 17 residues. Germline CDR1 reads LNHNV; CDR2 reads YYDKDF (reference sequence). The CDR3 is CATSRDRGRESGYGYTF. The CDR3 coding sequence is TGTGCCACCAGCAGAGATCGAGGCAGGGAATCAGGCTATGGCTACACCTTC.

This chain links TRBV6-5 with TRBJ1-1; no firm D call. CDR3 length equals 13 residues. Trimming stripped 5 bases from V and 4 bases from J, with 11 bases between. Germline CDR1 and CDR2: MNHEY and SVGAGI. The CDR3 loop reads CASSPDFGTEAFF. The CDR3 DNA follows: TGTGCCAGCAGTCCAGACTTCGGCACTGAAGCTTTCTTT.

The rearrangement links TRBV9 to TRBJ2-1; maybe TRBD2 (6 bases). With 0 bases removed from V and 0 bases from J, the gap between germline ends came to 7 bases. From germline, CDR1 is SGDLS and CDR2 YYNGEE. This CDR3 region has 15 residues. The CDR3 sequence is CASSVGLGSYNEQFF. The CDR3 coding sequence is TGTGCCAGCAGCGTAGGACTAGGCTCCTACAATGAGCAGTTCTTC. Full variable domain (rest looked up from reference TRBV9 and TRBJ2-1): DSGVTQTPKHLITATGQRVTLRCSPRSGDLSVYWYQQSLDQGLQFLIQYYNGEERAKGNILERFSAQQFPDLHSELNLSSLELGDSALYFCASSVGLGSYNEQFFGPGTRLTVL.

The rearrangement links TRBV13 to TRBJ1-1, with D unresolved. From germline, CDR1 is PRHDT and CDR2 FYEKMQ (reference sequence). Trimming removed 5 bases from V and 3 bases from J, with 10 bases in between. The CDR3 runs to 13 residues. CDR3 bases: TGTGCCAGCAGCGCGCAGGTGGACACTGAAGCTTTCTTT. Its translation: CASSAQVDTEAFF.

The V call is TRBV7-2, the J call TRBJ2-2; 8 bases are shared with TRBD2. This CDR3 has 15 residues. Germline V gene sequence: CDR1 SGHTA, CDR2 FQGNSA. Trimming removed 5 bases from V and 4 bases from J; junction bases left unmatched: 6. In nucleotides, the CDR3 is TGTGCCAGCAGCCGGACCAGCGGGGGCACCGGGGAGCTGTTTTTT. It codes for CASSRTSGGTGELFF.

In nucleotides, the CDR3 is TGTGCCAGCAGTGTGGGGACAGGGAACTATGGCTACACCTTC. Its translation is CASSVGTGNYGYTF. The chain couples TRBV25-1 to TRBJ1-2; TRBD1 matches at 9 bases. Looked up from germline, CDR1 is MGHDK and CDR2 is SYGVNS. J lost 2 bases, V lost 4 bases, and 2 bases had no gene match. The length of the CDR3 is 14 residues.

The chain uses TRBV5-1 and TRBJ2-7; perhaps TRBD1 as D (6 bases). The CDR3 runs to 13 residues. Trimming removed 6 bases from V and 3 bases from J, with 13 bases in between. Germline V gene sequence: CDR1 SGHRS, CDR2 YFSETQ. The CDR3 region is CASKGTGSYEQYF. The CDR3 coding sequence is TGCGCCAGCAAAGGAACAGGGAGCTACGAGCAGTACTTC. The variable domain in full, completed from reference TRBV5-1 and TRBJ2-7, reads KAGVTQTPRYLIKTRGQQVTLSCSPISGHRSVSWYQQTPGQGLQFLFEYFSETQRNKGNFPGRFSGRQFSNSRSEMNVSTLELGDSALYLCASKGTGSYEQYFGPGTRLTVT.

The chain uses TRBV11-3 and TRBJ2-1; D not resolved. The CDR3 is made up of 13 amino acids. V lost 1 base and J lost 10, with 11 bases in between. Looked up from germline, CDR1 is SGHNT and CDR2 is YENEEA. The CDR3 spells CASSLVYSPEQFF. CDR3 in DNA: TGTGCCAGCAGCTTAGTTTATTCCCCGGAGCAGTTCTTC.